One sample yielded the 9 T cell receptor beta chains listed below, sequenced in a study of T cell changes during pregnancy in multiple sclerosis. Only in-frame clones appear in the TCRdb table, and some are missing; sequencing was by immunoSEQ multiplex PCR. Found here are tens of thousands of clones, about 94% of them singletons; the top ten hold around 0.84%. Here the sequenced sample was peripheral blood, taken in the third trimester of pregnancy. These receptor sequences come from a female donor with multiple sclerosis, enrolled in a pregnancy study.

The chain employs TRBV28 and TRBJ2-1; D not resolved. Trimming shortened V by 5 bases and J by 4 bases, and 18 bases separated the two germline ends. Germline assignment: CDR1 MDHEN and CDR2 SYDVKM. There are 16 residues in the CDR3. CDR3 nucleotide sequence: TGTGCCAGCAGTCCTCCCCCCCCTGCGGATTACAATGAGCAGTTCTTC. It yields the protein CASSPPPPADYNEQFF.

The CDR3 DNA reads TGTGCCAGCAGCGCGCTAGCGGGAGAGGCAGATACGCAGTATTTT. Translating it yields CASSALAGEADTQYF. The rearrangement uses TRBV9 and TRBJ2-3, with 10 bases that match TRBD2. V dropped 3 bases and J dropped 4; count of bases not matched to a gene: 5. The length of the CDR3 is 15 residues. Germline V CDR1 and CDR2: SGDLS, YYNGEE.

The V call is TRBV29-1, the J call TRBJ1-1, with D uncertain. CDR3 length: 12 residues. Trimming took 3 bases from V and 7 from J, leaving 12 bases between them. From germline, CDR1 is SQVTM and CDR2 ANQGSEA. The CDR3 loop reads CSVERLDGEAFF. CDR3 bases: TGCAGCGTTGAGCGCCTTGATGGTGAAGCTTTCTTT.

This clone was picked up one time. This chain uses TRBV25-1 with TRBJ2-1; the D gene is possibly TRBD2 (5 bases). The germline V and J ends were trimmed by 7 bases and 9 bases, with 16 bases remaining between them. This CDR3 is built from 13 residues. The germline V gene encodes CDR1 MGHDK and CDR2 SYGVNS. The CDR3, as DNA: TGTGCCAGCAAGGCGAGCGGACGGAGTGAGCAGTTCTTC. Protein product: CASKASGRSEQFF.

J is TRBJ1-1 and V is TRBV6-1, with D tentatively TRBD1 (5 bases). The germline gives CDR1 MNHNS, CDR2 SASEGT. The CDR3 extends over 13 amino acids. The ends were cut back, 3 bases at V and 4 bases at J, with 9 bases in the middle. The CDR3 is CASSEEGRTEAFF. The CDR3 nucleotides read TGTGCCAGCAGTGAGGAGGGGCGCACTGAAGCTTTCTTT.

The chain uses TRBV7-6 and TRBJ2-7; TRBD1 is a possible D gene (6 bases). Per the germline V gene, CDR1 is SGHVS and CDR2 is FNYEAQ. The CDR3 covers 14 residues. Trimming cost V 8 bases and J 0 bases, with 14 bases left between them. The CDR3 DNA sequence: TGTGCCAGCCGACTCAGGGACACCTCCTACGAGCAGTACTTC. Translating it yields CASRLRDTSYEQYF.

The CDR3 DNA follows: TGTGCCAGCAGCTTGCGGTCTAGCTACGAGCAGTACTTC. Encoded protein: CASSLRSSYEQYF. This chain joins TRBV5-4 and TRBJ2-7; D gene unclear. Trimming removed 1 base from V and 3 bases from J, with 8 bases in between. From germline, CDR1 is SGHNT and CDR2 YYREEE (reference sequence). The CDR3 has 13 residues.

The V and J genes are TRBV28 and TRBJ2-7, with D tentatively TRBD1 (5 bases). Germline values: CDR1 MDHEN, CDR2 SYDVKM. V was trimmed by 6 bases and J by 3 bases, leaving 15 bases between them. This CDR3 region has 14 residues. The DNA of the CDR3 is TGTGCCAGCAGCCCAGGGATACAGCGCTACGAGCAGTACTTC. Translating gives CASSPGIQRYEQYF.

The CDR3 is CASSYGGEQYF. The CDR3 bases are TGTGCCAGCAGCTATGGGGGGGAGCAGTATTTT. The rearrangement uses TRBV7-6 and TRBJ2-3, with 7 positions matching TRBD2. The germline V gene has CDR1 SGHVS and CDR2 FNYEAQ. The CDR3 length is 11 residues. V lost 4 bases to trimming and J lost 11 bases; unmatched junction nucleotides: 3.